This note documents a single TCR beta chain sequence. Its antigen is as yet unknown. With V trimmed by 0 bases and J by 3 bases, 2 bases remained unmatched. CDR1 and CDR2 (germline): MNHEY, SVGEGT. The CDR3 runs 15 residues. This sample is drawn from a study of early T cells in non-severe SARS-CoV-2 infection. Study context: Chains stayed unpaired after sequencing of bulk RNA from unsorted whole blood. Overall study results and limits: Lookups in VDJdb leaned toward anti-spike CD8 responses and missed private and CD4 specificities.

Individual cDNA molecules received unique molecular identifiers. Using its own MiXCR run on the 5' RACE reads, TCRdb lists one record per CDR3 protein. The sample yields some 19,000 distinct CDR3 sequences, roughly 4.4% seen once. The chain couples TRBV6-2 or TRBV6-3 to TRBJ2-7, with 10 bases lining up with TRBD1. Material for sequencing was whole blood. The TCR was taken from an adult who was a healthcare worker with PCR-confirmed SARS-CoV-2 infection or an uninfected control (not recorded which). The CDR3 nucleotides are TGTGCCAGCAGTTACTCCCGGACAGGGGGCTACGAGCAGTACTTC. Its translation is CASSYSRTGGYEQYF.